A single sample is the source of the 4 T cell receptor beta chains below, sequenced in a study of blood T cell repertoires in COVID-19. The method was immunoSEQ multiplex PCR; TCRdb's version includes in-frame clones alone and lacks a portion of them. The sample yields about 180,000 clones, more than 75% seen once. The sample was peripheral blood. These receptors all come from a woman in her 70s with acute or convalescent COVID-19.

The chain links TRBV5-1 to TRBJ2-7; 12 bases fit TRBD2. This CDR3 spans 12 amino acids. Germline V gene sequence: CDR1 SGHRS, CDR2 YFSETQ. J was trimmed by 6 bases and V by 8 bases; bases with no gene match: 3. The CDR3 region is CASRLAGVEQYF. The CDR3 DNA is TGCGCCAGTCGACTAGCGGGGGTCGAGCAGTACTTC.

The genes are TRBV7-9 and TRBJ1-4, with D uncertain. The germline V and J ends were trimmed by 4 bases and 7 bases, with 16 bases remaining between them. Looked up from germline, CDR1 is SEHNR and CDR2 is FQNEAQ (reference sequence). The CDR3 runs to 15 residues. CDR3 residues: CASSSPDGRGEKLFF. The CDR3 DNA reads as TGTGCCAGCAGCTCGCCTGACGGGAGAGGTGAAAAACTGTTTTTT.

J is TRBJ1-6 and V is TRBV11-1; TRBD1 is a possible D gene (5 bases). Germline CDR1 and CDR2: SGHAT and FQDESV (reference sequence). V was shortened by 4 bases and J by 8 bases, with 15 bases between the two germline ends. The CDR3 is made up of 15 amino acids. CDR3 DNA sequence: TGTGCCAGCAGCTCCCGGGGGGGGTTTGATTCACCCCTCCACTTT. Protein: CASSSRGGFDSPLHF.

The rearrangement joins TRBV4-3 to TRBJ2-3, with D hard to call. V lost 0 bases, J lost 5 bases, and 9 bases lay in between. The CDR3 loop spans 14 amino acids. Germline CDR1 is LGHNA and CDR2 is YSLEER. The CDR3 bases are TGCGCCAGCAGCCAAGATGGGCCGAGAGATACGCAGTATTTT. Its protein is CASSQDGPRDTQYF.